This T cell receptor beta chain was identified during a study of blood T cell repertoires in COVID-19. Germline V lookup: CDR1 SNHLY, CDR2 FYNNEI. This CDR3 comprises 16 residues. Trimming removed 3 bases at V and 1 base at J, with 15 bases between. Clones were read by immunoSEQ multiplex PCR, and TCRdb kept only the in-frame ones, dropping some. Of around 230,000 clones in the sample, approximately 78% were seen once. The sequenced sample consisted of peripheral blood. The TCR originated in a woman aged 55-75 years with active or convalescent COVID-19. The chain joins TRBV2 to TRBJ2-5; tentative D call: TRBD1 (5 bases). The CDR3 region is CASSELVGQGQETQYF. CDR3 bases: TGTGCCAGCAGTGAGTTAGTAGGGCAGGGCCAAGAGACCCAGTACTTC.